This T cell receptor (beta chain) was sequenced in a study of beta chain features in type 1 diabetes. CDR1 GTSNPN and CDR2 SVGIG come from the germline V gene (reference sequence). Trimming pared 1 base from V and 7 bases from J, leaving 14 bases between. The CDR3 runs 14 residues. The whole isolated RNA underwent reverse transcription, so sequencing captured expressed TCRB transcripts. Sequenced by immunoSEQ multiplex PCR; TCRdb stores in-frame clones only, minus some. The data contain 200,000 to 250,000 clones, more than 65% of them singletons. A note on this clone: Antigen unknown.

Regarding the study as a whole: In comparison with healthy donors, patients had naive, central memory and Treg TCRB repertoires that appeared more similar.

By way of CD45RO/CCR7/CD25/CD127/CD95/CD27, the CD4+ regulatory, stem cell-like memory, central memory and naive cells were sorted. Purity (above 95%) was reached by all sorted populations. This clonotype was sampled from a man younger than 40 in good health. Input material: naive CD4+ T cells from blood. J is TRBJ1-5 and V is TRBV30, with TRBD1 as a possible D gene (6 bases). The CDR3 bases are TGTGCCTGGAGTGGGGGGCAGGGTCGACAGCCCCAGCATTTT. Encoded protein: CAWSGGQGRQPQHF. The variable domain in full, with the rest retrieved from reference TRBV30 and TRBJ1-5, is SQTIHQWPATLVQPVGSPLSLECTVEGTSNPNLYWYRQAAGRGLQLLFYSVGIGQISSEVPQNLSASRPQDRQFILSSKKLLLSDSGFYLCAWSGGQGRQPQHFGDGTRLSIL.